What follows describes a single T cell receptor (beta chain). Its matching antigen is unknown. This entry comes from a study of T cell responses to AZD1222 COVID-19 vaccine. Study-wide findings and caveats: Of spike-specific TCRs, nearly half reportedly target regions left unmutated in variants.

Here immunoSEQ multiplex PCR was the method, and the copy in TCRdb shows in-frame clones only, minus some. The sample has over 100,000 clones; roughly 91% are singletons. Here the sequenced sample was peripheral blood, taken 28 days after the second AZD1222 dose. This sequence was found in an adult who received the AZD1222 COVID-19 vaccine.

The CDR3 sequence is CSVGGQAGETQYF. The CDR3 DNA reads TGCAGCGTTGGTGGACAGGCAGGCGAGACCCAGTACTTC. The rearrangement uses TRBV29-1 and TRBJ2-5, with TRBD1 matching 7 bases. The germline gives CDR1 SQVTM, CDR2 ANQGSEA. The J segment lost 5 bases and the V segment lost 4 bases, leaving 7 bases of the junction unmatched. The CDR3 extends over 13 amino acids.